A single sample is the source of the 20 T cell receptor beta chains below, sequenced in a study of human T cells and chemical hapten exposure. Time point here: pre-sensitization, week 0. Treatment here: therapeutic diphenylcyclopropenone sensitization with weekly scalp DPC. TCRdb fed the RACE reads into MiXCR, producing one record per CDR3 protein. The sample lists approximately 260,000 distinct CDR3 sequences, approximately 8% occurring once. This specimen was whole blood, taken in connection with sensitization to the hapten diphenylcyclopropenone (DPC). The receptors come from a man aged 18 to 30 with alopecia areata. Some clones in this sample may be carry-over from other donors' samples.

Judged by abundance, this clonotype is medium-sized. CDR3 nucleotides: TGTGCCAGCAGCCCGTTCGCAGGGAAGCGTTACGAGCAGTACTTC. Protein product: CASSPFAGKRYEQYF. This rearrangement joins TRBV12-3 or TRBV12-4 to TRBJ2-7; weak D call: TRBD1 (5 bases). Trimming took off 6 bases at V and 4 bases at J, with 19 bases between the two ends. CDR3 length equals 15 residues.

This clonotype was counted only a few times. This rearrangement joins TRBV27 to TRBJ2-1; D gene unclear. The V gene's germline CDR1 is MNHEY and CDR2 SMNVEV (reference sequence). CDR3 length: 14 residues. V was shortened by 6 bases and J by 0 bases, with 9 bases between the two germline ends. CDR3 DNA: TGTGCCAGCAGCCTGTCAACCTCCTACAATGAGCAGTTCTTC. It specifies CASSLSTSYNEQFF.

The chain carries TRBV28 and TRBJ2-1; D gene ambiguous. The CDR3 loop spans 16 amino acids. Between the trimmed V and J ends, which lost 5 bases and 2 bases, there was a span of 16 bases. Germline V CDR1 and CDR2: MDHEN, SYDVKM. CDR3 protein: CASSPPQLATYNEQFF. The CDR3 nucleotides are TGTGCCAGCAGTCCGCCTCAGTTAGCTACCTACAATGAGCAGTTCTTC.

The chain couples TRBV7-3 to TRBJ2-7; the match to TRBD1 covers 8 bases. The CDR3 loop spans 15 amino acids. The germline V gene encodes CDR1 SGHTA and CDR2 FQGTGA. V shed 7 bases, J shed 7 bases, and the junction held 15 bases outside the gene matches. For the CDR3, the DNA is TGTGCCAGCAACATATGGACAGGGAAAAGCCTGGAGCAGTACTTC. Its protein product is CASNIWTGKSLEQYF.

V and J are TRBV28 and TRBJ1-2; 7 bases agree with TRBD1. Germline assignment: CDR1 MDHEN and CDR2 SYDVKM. Trimming removed 5 bases from V and 4 bases from J; junction bases left unmatched: 7. The CDR3 sequence is 14 residues long. CDR3 nucleotides: TGTGCCAGCAGTATACCCGGGACAGCCTATGGCTACACCTTC. It translates to CASSIPGTAYGYTF.

This chain joins TRBV7-9 and TRBJ1-6; TRBD1 matches 7 bases. Losses at the gene ends were 0 bases for V and 9 bases for J; bases not matched to a gene: 5. The germline gives CDR1 SEHNR, CDR2 FQNEAQ (reference sequence). CDR3 length: 15 residues. This CDR3 is CASSLADRVGSPLHF. The CDR3 bases are TGTGCCAGCAGCTTAGCAGACAGGGTTGGTTCACCCCTCCACTTT.

This clonotype was counted a few times. The chain employs TRBV12-3 or TRBV12-4 and TRBJ2-1; D uncertain. The V end lost 6 bases, the J end lost 8 bases, and 11 bases lay between the germline ends. The CDR3 is 12 residues long. The DNA for the CDR3 is TGTGCCAGCAGCCCTCAGACGCATGAGCAGTTCTTC. It codes for CASSPQTHEQFF.

This chain uses TRBV7-8 with TRBJ1-1; the D gene is possibly TRBD1 (6 bases). The CDR3 is made up of 16 amino acids. V was shortened by 5 bases and J by 1 base, with 17 bases between the two germline ends. From germline, CDR1 is SGHVS and CDR2 FQNEAQ. The CDR3 DNA reads TGTGCCAGCAGCCCTTCCAGAGACAGGCCGAACACTGAAGCTTTCTTT. This gives the protein CASSPSRDRPNTEAFF.

This clonotype has a count of ten or more. This chain's CDR3 is CSARALGNQPQHF. The CDR3 DNA follows: TGCAGTGCTAGGGCTTTGGGCAATCAGCCCCAGCATTTT. The J gene is TRBJ1-5, the V gene TRBV20-1, with unresolved D. This CDR3 contains 13 residues. The V end lost 3 bases, the J end lost 2 bases, and 8 bases lay between the germline ends. Germline V gene data show CDR1 as DFQATT and CDR2 as SNEGSKA (reference sequence).

This clonotype was detected a few times. V usage is TRBV13 and J usage is TRBJ2-7; no firm D call. The CDR3 loop spans 14 amino acids. Germline V CDR1 and CDR2: PRHDT, FYEKMQ (reference sequence). The V and J ends lost 5 bases and 0 bases respectively, with 11 bases between them. CDR3: CASSQETVSYEQYF. CDR3 nucleotides: TGTGCCAGCAGCCAAGAGACGGTCTCCTACGAGCAGTACTTC.

The V gene is TRBV4-1, the J gene TRBJ2-5; D is undetermined. V was cut by 1 base and J by 1 base, with 13 bases left in between. Germline values: CDR1 MGHRA, CDR2 YSYEKL. The CDR3 is 16 amino acids. The CDR3 spells CASSQVGRTLQETQYF. The CDR3 DNA sequence: TGCGCCAGCAGCCAAGTAGGGCGGACCCTCCAAGAGACCCAGTACTTC.

This clonotype was seen ten or more times. The chain joins TRBV28 to TRBJ1-2; D unresolved. Germline loops: CDR1 MDHEN, CDR2 SYDVKM. This CDR3 contains 13 residues. The germline V and J ends were trimmed by 2 bases and 3 bases, with 7 bases remaining between them. Here the CDR3 reads CASSLDSDYGYTF. CDR3 DNA: TGTGCCAGCAGTTTAGATTCAGACTATGGCTACACCTTC.

This clonotype has at least ten counts. V gene TRBV5-1 combines with J gene TRBJ2-5; D gene unclear. The CDR3 length is 13 residues. Germline-derived CDR1 and CDR2 are SGHRS and YFSETQ. The V end was cut by 7 bases, the J end by 1 base, with 11 bases between. The CDR3 region is CASSGHPQETQYF. CDR3 coding DNA: TGCGCCAGCTCAGGTCACCCCCAAGAGACCCAGTACTTC.

This clonotype was seen ten or more times. The chain couples TRBV3-1 to TRBJ2-2; TRBD1 matches at 7 bases. V was pared by 7 bases and J by 5 bases, with 16 bases of the junction left unmatched. This CDR3 spans 17 amino acids. The germline V gene has CDR1 LGHDT and CDR2 YNNKEL (reference sequence). The CDR3 spells CASNLLTGRDGTGELFF. The CDR3, as DNA: TGTGCCAGCAATCTACTGACAGGGCGAGATGGGACCGGGGAGCTGTTTTTT.

This clonotype was detected only a few times. The chain joins TRBV7-2 to TRBJ1-6; TRBD1 matches 7 bases. The CDR3 runs 17 residues. Germline-derived CDR1 and CDR2 are SGHTA and FQGNSA. The J segment lost 8 bases and the V segment lost 0 bases, leaving 10 bases of the junction unmatched. CDR3 in amino acids: CASSLAVLRDRYSPLHF. The CDR3 nucleotides are TGTGCCAGCAGCTTAGCGGTTCTCCGGGACAGATATTCACCCCTCCACTTT.

Only a few counts were recorded for this clonotype. V is TRBV20-1 and J is TRBJ1-1; 8 bases are shared with TRBD1. Germline V lookup: CDR1 DFQATT, CDR2 SNEGSKA (reference sequence). This CDR3 has 13 amino acids. Germline trimming cut 4 bases from V and 7 bases from J; bases unmatched to any gene: 8. For the CDR3, the DNA is TGCAGTGCTAACGGACAGGGAGGAATTGAAGCTTTCTTT. Translation gives CSANGQGGIEAFF.

At least ten counts were recorded for this clonotype. The genes are TRBV20-1 and TRBJ1-4; D ambiguous. The CDR3 sequence is 14 residues long. V lost 3 bases, J lost 8 bases, and 16 bases lay in between. Germline CDR1 DFQATT, CDR2 SNEGSKA (reference sequence). The CDR3 is CSASVQEFDEKLFF. The CDR3 DNA reads TGCAGTGCTAGTGTGCAGGAATTCGACGAAAAACTGTTTTTT.

This clonotype has just a few counts. V is TRBV7-9 and J is TRBJ2-2; D is ambiguous. Trimming removed 1 base from V and 4 bases from J, with 7 bases in between. The CDR3 totals 14 residues. CDR1 is SEHNR, CDR2 FQNEAQ, per germline (reference sequence). The CDR3 coding sequence is TGTGCCAGCAGCTTAGAGGGTTCCACCGGGGAGCTGTTTTTT. Encoded protein: CASSLEGSTGELFF.

The chain employs TRBV7-2 and TRBJ2-1; maybe TRBD1 (6 bases). The V gene lost 4 bases and the J gene lost 0 bases, with 13 bases spanning the gap. CDR1 and CDR2 from the germline V gene are SGHTA and FQGNSA. CDR3 length: 16 residues. The CDR3 sequence is CASSSPGTFSYNEQFF. The CDR3 DNA is TGTGCCAGCAGCTCGCCCGGGACATTCTCCTACAATGAGCAGTTCTTC.

This clonotype has a handful of counts. This chain uses TRBV6-5 with TRBJ1-1; 7 positions agree with TRBD1. Germline-derived CDR1 and CDR2 are MNHEY and SVGAGI. The CDR3 runs 13 residues. Trimming cost V 6 bases and J 3 bases; bases outside gene matches: 4. CDR3 residues: CASRSQGDTEAFF. Here the CDR3 DNA reads TGTGCCAGCAGATCCCAGGGGGACACTGAAGCTTTCTTT.